The clone carrying this TCR beta chain was detected ten times or more. Its matching antigen is unknown. These data come from a study of response to subunit inactivated influenza vaccine. Study-wide results and limits: Authors proposed each seasonal influenza vaccination draws in few new T cells.

Each CDR3 protein gets one entry after TCRdb re-called the RT-PCR reads with MiXCR. The repertoire consists of a few hundred thousand distinct CDR3 sequences, with over 9.5% occurring once and the leading ten covering roughly 12%. CDR3 length equals 16 residues. The germline V gene encodes CDR1 LGHNA and CDR2 YSLEER. J was trimmed by 0 bases and V by 3 bases; bases with no gene match: 7. Sequences were derived from PBMCs from blood, sampled more than 35 days after vaccination. The gene calls are TRBV4-3 and TRBJ2-7; 8 nucleotides align to TRBD2. This clonotype originated in a man between 50 and 59 years old who received an inactivated influenza vaccine. The CDR3 region has the DNA TGCGCCAGCAGCCATTTCGGGGGGGCAGGCTCCTACGAGCAGTACTTC. It is translated as CASSHFGGAGSYEQYF.